This TCR beta chain was identified in a study of cytomegalovirus exposure and HLA in healthy donors. Study-level findings and limits: Sequencing had likely introduced a cluster of highly shared sequence variants as an artifact. In a later analysis, a missense DCLRE1C variant was linked to TCR beta V- and J-gene trimming. Later analysis revealed greater clonal expansion in HLA-associated TCR beta chains than in equally common others.

Losses at the gene ends were 11 bases for V and 3 bases for J; bases not matched to a gene: 7. The CDR3 has 13 residues. CDR1 MNHNS and CDR2 SASEGT come from the germline V gene. Concerning this clone itself: Its specificity is unknown.

A multiplex PCR was run with 60 Vbeta primers and 13 Jbeta primers. Measured with immunoSEQ multiplex PCR; TCRdb has only the in-frame clones, and not every one. The sample carries some 170,000 clones, 65% to 80% recorded once. The sequencing input was PBMCs. The V call is TRBV6-1, the J call TRBJ2-3; 8 positions agree with TRBD2. This TCR derives from a man younger than 35 in good health and CMV-seropositive. CDR3: CAERGSGTDTQYF. The CDR3 DNA is TGTGCCGAGCGGGGGTCTGGAACAGATACGCAGTATTTT.